Following are 5 T cell receptor beta chains from one sample sequenced in a study of blood T cell repertoires in COVID-19. Sequencing was performed with immunoSEQ multiplex PCR; in TCRdb, only in-frame clones are kept and a portion is missing. The table has tens of thousands of clones, about 85% seen once. Specimen: peripheral blood. The receptors were gathered from an older woman with acute or convalescent COVID-19.

V usage is TRBV6-5 and J usage is TRBJ2-5, with TRBD2 matching over 9 bases. The CDR3 length is 15 residues. Germline trimming cut 7 bases from V and 5 bases from J; bases unmatched to any gene: 11. CDR1 MNHEY and CDR2 SVGAGI come from the germline V gene. The CDR3 region has the DNA TGTGCCAGCACCAGACACGGGACTAGCAAGGAGACCCAGTACTTC. Translated: CASTRHGTSKETQYF.

The chain is built from TRBV7-8 and TRBJ1-3; TRBD1 aligns across 7 bases. After removal of 6 bases from V and 4 bases from J, the junction contained 9 bases not matched to a gene. CDR1 is SGHVS, CDR2 FQNEAQ, per germline. The CDR3 consists of 15 residues. The DNA of the CDR3 is TGTGCCAGCAGACCCAACAGGGGAGCGGGAAACACCATATATTTT. It yields the protein CASRPNRGAGNTIYF.

The chain is built from TRBV2 and TRBJ1-3; D is ambiguous. The CDR3 covers 15 residues. Germline CDR1 reads SNHLY; CDR2 reads FYNNEI. Trimming stripped 6 bases from V and 1 base from J, with 13 bases between. In nucleotides, the CDR3 is TGTGCCAGCAGACCCTCGGGAGGGTCTGGAAACACCATATATTTT. Protein sequence: CASRPSGGSGNTIYF.

This sequence joins TRBV6-5 and TRBJ1-1; TRBD1 aligns across 9 bases. This CDR3 comprises 14 residues. Germline values: CDR1 MNHEY, CDR2 SVGAGI. J was trimmed by 3 bases and V by 7 bases; bases with no gene match: 6. CDR3 DNA sequence: TGTGCCAGCACTCCGACAGGGGGAGACACTGAAGCTTTCTTT. Translation: CASTPTGGDTEAFF.

This chain uses TRBV18 with TRBJ2-7; D is uncertain. Per the germline V gene, CDR1 is KGHSH and CDR2 is LQKENI. Between the trimmed V and J ends, which lost 2 bases and 0 bases, there was a span of 14 bases. The CDR3 covers 16 residues. This CDR3 reads CASSPSPGSLSYEQYV. The CDR3 bases are TGTGCCAGCTCACCATCGCCAGGTTCCCTCTCCTACGAGCAGTACGTC.